This TCR beta chain derives from a study of T cell repertoires in cytomegalovirus infection. For the study at large: Indicated by public TCR beta signatures were CMV infection and matching HLA type. Study-wide findings and caveats: The study found HLA-C-restricted CMV-specific TCR beta clonotypes dominating the ex vivo response. Cumulative frequency of public TCR beta families picked out carriers of CMV plus the relevant HLA.

The germline CDR1 and CDR2 sequences are SGHTA and FQGTGA. The CDR3 spans 16 residues. Trimming took off 4 bases at V and 1 base at J, with 14 bases between the two ends. TCRdb redid the calling of the reads with MiXCR, one entry per CDR3 protein. The data hold about 150,000 distinct CDR3 sequences, with 17% observed a single time. Points on this clonotype: What it binds is unknown.

Sequenced: CD8+ T cells from PBMCs. This chain links TRBV7-3 with TRBJ2-1; D might be TRBD2 (6 bases). This TCR was sampled from a human donor in good health (CMV status not recorded). Some clones in this sample may be carry-over from other donors' samples. The CDR3 here is CASSWGRGESYNEQFF. The CDR3 nucleotides are TGTGCCAGCAGCTGGGGCCGCGGGGAGTCCTACAATGAGCAGTTCTTC.